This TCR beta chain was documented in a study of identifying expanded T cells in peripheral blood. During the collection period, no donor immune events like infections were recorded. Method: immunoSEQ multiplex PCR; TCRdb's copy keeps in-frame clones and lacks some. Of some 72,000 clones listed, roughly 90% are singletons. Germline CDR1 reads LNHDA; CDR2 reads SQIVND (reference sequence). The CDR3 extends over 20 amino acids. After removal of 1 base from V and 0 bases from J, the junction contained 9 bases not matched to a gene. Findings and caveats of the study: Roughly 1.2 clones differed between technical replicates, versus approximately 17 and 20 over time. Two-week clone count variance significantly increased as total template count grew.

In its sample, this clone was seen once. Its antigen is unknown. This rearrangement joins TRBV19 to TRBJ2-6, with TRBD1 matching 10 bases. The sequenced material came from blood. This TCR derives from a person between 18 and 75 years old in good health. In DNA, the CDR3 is TGTGCCAGTAGTATAGCCCGCCGGGACAGGGGAAGCTCTGGGGCCAACGTCCTGACTTTC. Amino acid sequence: CASSIARRDRGSSGANVLTF. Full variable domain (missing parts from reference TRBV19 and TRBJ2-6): DGGITQSPKYLFRKEGQNVTLSCEQNLNHDAMYWYRQDPGQGLRLIYYSQIVNDFQKGDIAEGYSVSREKKESFPLTVTSAQKNPTAFYLCASSIARRDRGSSGANVLTFGAGSRLTVL.